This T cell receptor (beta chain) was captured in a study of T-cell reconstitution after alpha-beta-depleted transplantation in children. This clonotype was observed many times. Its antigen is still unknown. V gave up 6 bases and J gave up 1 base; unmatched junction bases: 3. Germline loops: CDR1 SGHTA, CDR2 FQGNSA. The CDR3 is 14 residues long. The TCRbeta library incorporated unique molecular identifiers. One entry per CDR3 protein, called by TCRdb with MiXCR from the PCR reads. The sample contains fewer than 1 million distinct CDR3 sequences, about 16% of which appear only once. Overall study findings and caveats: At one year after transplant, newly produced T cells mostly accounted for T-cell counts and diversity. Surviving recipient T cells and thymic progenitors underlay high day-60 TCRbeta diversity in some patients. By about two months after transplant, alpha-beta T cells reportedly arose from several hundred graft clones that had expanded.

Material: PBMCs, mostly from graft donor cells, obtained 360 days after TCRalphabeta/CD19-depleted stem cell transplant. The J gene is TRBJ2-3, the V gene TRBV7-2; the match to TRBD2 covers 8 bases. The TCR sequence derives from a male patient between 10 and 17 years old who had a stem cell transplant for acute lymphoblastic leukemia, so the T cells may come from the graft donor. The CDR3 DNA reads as TGTGCCAGCAGGAGAGCGGGAGGCACAGATACGCAGTATTTT. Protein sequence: CASRRAGGTDTQYF.